The 8 T cell receptor beta chains presented below share a single source sample, sequenced in a study of blood T cell repertoires in COVID-19. This table comes from immunoSEQ multiplex PCR, and its TCRdb copy is limited to in-frame clones, with some not included. This repertoire shows a few hundred thousand clones, roughly 80% found once; its top ten account for 10%. Sequencing was done on a sample of peripheral blood. Receptor source: a woman of 80 years or more with acute or convalescent COVID-19.

This clone was detected only a few times. The V call is TRBV19, the J call TRBJ2-7, with D tentatively TRBD1 (5 bases). There are 16 residues in the CDR3. The V end was cut by 4 bases, the J end by 3 bases, with 19 bases between. Looked up from germline, CDR1 is LNHDA and CDR2 is SQIVND (reference sequence). CDR3 sequence (DNA): TGTGCCAGTAGTACACAGGAAAACCTAGGGAACTACGAGCAGTACTTC. This gives the protein CASSTQENLGNYEQYF.

This rearrangement joins TRBV9 to TRBJ2-3, with 7 bases matching TRBD2. Germline V gene sequence: CDR1 SGDLS, CDR2 YYNGEE. Unmatched junction bases numbered 8, after V lost 4 bases and J lost 0 bases. The CDR3 totals 16 residues. CDR3: CASSPLLAMSTDTQYF. CDR3 sequence (DNA): TGTGCCAGCAGCCCCTTACTAGCGATGAGCACAGATACGCAGTATTTT.

This chain joins TRBV7-9 and TRBJ1-1; the D is unclear. Looked up from germline, CDR1 is SEHNR and CDR2 is FQNEAQ (reference sequence). V was trimmed by 8 bases and J by 1 base, leaving 8 bases between them. This CDR3 has 12 residues. CDR3 in amino acids: CASAEGNTEAFF. In DNA, the CDR3 is TGTGCCAGCGCCGAGGGGAACACTGAAGCTTTCTTT.

The J gene is TRBJ1-5, the V gene TRBV6-2 or TRBV6-3, with unresolved D. Per germline, CDR1 MNHEY and CDR2 SVGEGT. The CDR3 consists of 17 residues. Deletions cut 4 bases from V and 1 base from J, with 17 bases between. The DNA of the CDR3 is TGTGCCAGCAGTTTCATACAGTTCGAATGGAGCAATCAGCCCCAGCATTTT. Translated: CASSFIQFEWSNQPQHF.

The chain is built from TRBV4-3 and TRBJ1-5; D remains ambiguous. The CDR3 extends over 15 amino acids. V was cut by 0 bases and J by 6 bases, with 12 bases left in between. Germline values: CDR1 LGHNA, CDR2 YSLEER. CDR3 protein: CASSQDAGISQPQHF. The CDR3 DNA follows: TGCGCCAGCAGCCAAGATGCCGGGATCTCTCAGCCCCAGCATTTT.

J is TRBJ1-2 and V is TRBV10-1; 12 bases are shared with TRBD1. This CDR3 has 16 amino acids. With 4 bases clipped from V and 6 bases from J, the junction kept 9 bases outside the gene matches. CDR1 is WNHNN and CDR2 is SYGVQD in the germline V gene (reference sequence). The CDR3 sequence is CASSGGTGGRSDGYTF. The CDR3 DNA sequence: TGCGCCAGCAGTGGGGGGACAGGGGGCCGATCAGATGGCTACACCTTC.

The chain links TRBV19 to TRBJ1-2, with 8 bases matching TRBD1. CDR1 is LNHDA, CDR2 SQIVND, per germline (reference sequence). CDR3 length: 15 amino acids. The ends lost 5 bases at V and 8 bases at J; junction bases unmatched: 13. CDR3 sequence: CASSGGQGRPLGYTF. CDR3 coding DNA: TGTGCCAGTAGTGGCGGACAGGGACGGCCCTTGGGCTACACCTTC.

The chain recombines TRBV28 with TRBJ1-1, with TRBD1 as a possible D gene (6 bases). This CDR3 contains 14 residues. Germline assignment: CDR1 MDHEN and CDR2 SYDVKM. V lost 8 bases to trimming and J lost 4 bases, with 17 bases between them. For the CDR3, the DNA is TGTGCCAGCCCCGGGGGGCCGGGGGCCACTGAAGCTTTCTTT. It is translated as CASPGGPGATEAFF. Filled out from reference TRBV28 and TRBJ1-1, the complete variable domain reads DVKVTQSSRYLVKRTGEKVFLECVQDMDHENMFWYRQDPGLGLRLIYFSYDVKMKEKGDIPEGYSVSREKKERFSLILESASTNQTSMYLCASPGGPGATEAFFGQGTRLTVV.